This TCR beta chain was sequenced in a study of OX40 agonist ivuxolimab in advanced cancers. Across the whole study: Dose-escalation subjects each had hepatocellular carcinoma, melanoma, renal cell or head and neck cancer.

TCRdb keeps only in-frame clones here, not all; method: immunoSEQ multiplex PCR. Seen here are 71,000 or so clones, 70% to 90% observed once, and the top ten hold roughly 8%. The CDR3 comprises 12 residues, both ends counted. From germline, CDR1 is SEHNR and CDR2 FQNEAQ (reference sequence). Study-wide points: Clonal expansion among partial responders at 0.1-3.0 mg/kg ranked near the lowest. At doses 0.1 to 3.0 mg/kg, CD4+ and CD8+ clones expanded. Specificity for antigen went undetermined in the expanded peripheral T cells.

This clone has just one count. The antigen is undetermined. The CDR3 carries no conserved terminal phenylalanine or tryptophan, so it likely arises from a read error. No DNA is shown, since the ends of the CDR3 on it are uncertain; the CDR3 is the one TCRdb lists. The clonotype was recovered from an adult with an advanced solid tumor such as melanoma, head and neck, liver or kidney cancer. The input for sequencing was CD4+ or CD8+ T cells sorted from blood, taken in a trial of the OX40 agonist ivuxolimab. This sequence joins TRBV7-9 and TRBJ2-7; the table gives TRBD2 as D, unverified against the DNA. This chain's CDR3 is CASSLNSGRATI.